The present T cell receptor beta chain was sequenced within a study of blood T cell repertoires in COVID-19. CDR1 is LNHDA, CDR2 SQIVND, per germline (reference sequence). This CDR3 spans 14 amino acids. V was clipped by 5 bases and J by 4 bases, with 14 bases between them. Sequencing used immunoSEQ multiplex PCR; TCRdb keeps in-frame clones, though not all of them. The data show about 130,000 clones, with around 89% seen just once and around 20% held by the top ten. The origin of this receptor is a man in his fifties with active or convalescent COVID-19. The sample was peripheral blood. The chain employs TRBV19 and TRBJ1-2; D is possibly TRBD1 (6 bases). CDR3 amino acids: CASSPQGHLYGYTF. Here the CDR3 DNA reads TGTGCCAGTAGTCCACAGGGACATCTCTATGGCTACACCTTC.